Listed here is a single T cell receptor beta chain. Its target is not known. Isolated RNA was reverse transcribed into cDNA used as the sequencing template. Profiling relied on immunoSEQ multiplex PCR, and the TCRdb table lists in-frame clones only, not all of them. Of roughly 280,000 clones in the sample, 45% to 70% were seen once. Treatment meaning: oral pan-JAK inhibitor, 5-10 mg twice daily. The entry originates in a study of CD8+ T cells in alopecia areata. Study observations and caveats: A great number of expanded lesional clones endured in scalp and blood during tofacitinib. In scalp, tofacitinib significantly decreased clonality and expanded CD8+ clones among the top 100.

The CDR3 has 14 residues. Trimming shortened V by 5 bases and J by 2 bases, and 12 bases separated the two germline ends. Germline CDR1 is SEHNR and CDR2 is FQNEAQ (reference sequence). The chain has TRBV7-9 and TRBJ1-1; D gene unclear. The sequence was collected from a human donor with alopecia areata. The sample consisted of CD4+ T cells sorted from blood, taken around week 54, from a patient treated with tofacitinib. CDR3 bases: TGTGCCAGCAGCCAAAGACGGGGTAACACTGAAGCTTTCTTT. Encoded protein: CASSQRRGNTEAFF.